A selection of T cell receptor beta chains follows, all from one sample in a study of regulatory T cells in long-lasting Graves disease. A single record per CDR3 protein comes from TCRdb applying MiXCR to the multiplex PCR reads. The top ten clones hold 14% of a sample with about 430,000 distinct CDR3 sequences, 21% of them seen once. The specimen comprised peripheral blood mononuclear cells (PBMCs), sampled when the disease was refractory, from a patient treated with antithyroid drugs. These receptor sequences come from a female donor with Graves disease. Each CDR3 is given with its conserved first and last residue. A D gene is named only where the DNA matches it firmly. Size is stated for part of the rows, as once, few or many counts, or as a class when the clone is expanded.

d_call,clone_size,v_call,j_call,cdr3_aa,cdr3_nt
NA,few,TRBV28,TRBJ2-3,CASSEDRGTDTQYF,TGTGCCAGCAGTGAAGACAGAGGCACAGATACGCAGTATTTT
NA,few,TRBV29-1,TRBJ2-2,CSVAGVRNTGELFF,TGCAGCGTTGCGGGGGTGAGAAACACCGGGGAGCTGTTTTTT
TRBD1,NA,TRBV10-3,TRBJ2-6,CAISRSGTGTSGANVLTF,TGTGCCATCAGCCGATCCGGGACAGGTACTTCTGGGGCCAACGTCCTGACTTTC
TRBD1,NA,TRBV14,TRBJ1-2,CASSPSGSGGSIF,TGTGCCAGCAGCCCAAGCGGGTCAGGGGGATCTATCTTC
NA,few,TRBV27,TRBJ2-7,CATRLVGGSSYEQYF,TGTGCCACCAGGTTGGTGGGAGGTAGCTCCTACGAGCAGTACTTC
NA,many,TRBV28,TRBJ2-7,CAIQEGAGYEQYF,TGTGCCATCCAAGAAGGGGCTGGGTACGAGCAGTACTTC
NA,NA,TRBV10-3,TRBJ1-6,CAISKTDTGGNSPLHF,TGTGCCATCAGCAAGACAGATACTGGAGGGAATTCACCCCTCCACTTT
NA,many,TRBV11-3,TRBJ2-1,CASSSPILGHEQFF,TGTGCCAGCAGCTCCCCAATCCTGGGGCATGAGCAGTTCTTC
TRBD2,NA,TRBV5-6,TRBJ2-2,CASSSLAGEVTGELFF,TGTGCCAGCAGCTCTCTAGCGGGAGAAGTTACCGGGGAGCTGTTTTTT
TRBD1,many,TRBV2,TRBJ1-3,CASSGTGTGNTIYF,TGTGCCAGCAGTGGGACAGGGACTGGAAACACCATATATTTT
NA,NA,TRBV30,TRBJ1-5,CAWSDTWGQPQHF,TGTGCCTGGAGTGACACTTGGGGTCAGCCCCAGCATTTT
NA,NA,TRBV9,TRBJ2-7,CASSVQGSGEQYF,TGTGCCAGCAGCGTCCAAGGTTCGGGAGAGCAGTACTTC
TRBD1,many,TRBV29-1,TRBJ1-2,CSVRGRDYGYTF,TGCAGCGTTAGGGGGCGCGACTATGGCTACACCTTC
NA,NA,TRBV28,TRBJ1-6,CASKPDGSSYNSPLHF,TGTGCCAGCAAACCGGACGGAAGCTCCTATAATTCACCCCTCCACTTT
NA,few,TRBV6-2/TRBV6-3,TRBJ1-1,CASSSGVSAFF,TGTGCCAGCAGTTCAGGAGTATCAGCTTTCTTT
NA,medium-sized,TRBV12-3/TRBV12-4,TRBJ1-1,CASSLSVNTEAFF,TGTGCCAGCAGCTTATCGGTAAACACTGAAGCTTTCTTT
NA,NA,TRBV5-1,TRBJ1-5,CASSLAPPKHF,TGCGCCAGCAGCTTGGCCCCACCTAAGCATTTT
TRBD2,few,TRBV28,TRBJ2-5,CASSVSGGGYQETQYF,TGTGCCAGCAGTGTTTCTGGGGGAGGGTACCAAGAGACCCAGTACTTC
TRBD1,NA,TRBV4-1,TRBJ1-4,CASSQKTAGTGEGEKLFF,TGCGCCAGCAGCCAAAAGACGGCCGGGACAGGGGAGGGTGAAAAACTGTTTTTT
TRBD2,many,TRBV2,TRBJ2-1,CASSPSLLTSSTQFF,TGTGCCAGCAGCCCCTCCCTCCTGACTAGCTCCACGCAGTTCTTC